The 20 T cell receptor beta chains below come from one sample, sequenced in a study of T cell responses to AZD1222 COVID-19 vaccine. Assay: immunoSEQ multiplex PCR; the TCRdb copy retains only in-frame clones and omits some. Of approximately 200,000 clones in the sample, 91% were seen once. The source was peripheral blood, collected 28 days after the second AZD1222 dose. These receptor sequences come from an adult who received the AZD1222 COVID-19 vaccine.

The rearrangement uses TRBV13 and TRBJ2-7, with 12 bases identical to TRBD2. Looked up from germline, CDR1 is PRHDT and CDR2 is FYEKMQ (reference sequence). J gave up 2 bases and V 6 bases, and 2 bases lay outside the gene matches. The CDR3 runs to 14 residues. CDR3 region: CASRRLAGAYEQYF. DNA of the CDR3: TGTGCCAGCAGGAGACTAGCGGGGGCCTACGAGCAGTACTTC.

The chain joins TRBV27 to TRBJ2-5, with a tentative D call TRBD2 (5 bases). Germline V CDR1 and CDR2: MNHEY, SMNVEV (reference sequence). The CDR3 is made up of 13 amino acids. The V end lost 5 bases, the J end lost 9 bases, and 16 bases lay between the germline ends. The chain's CDR3 is CASSGPLGMPQYF. Written as DNA, the CDR3 is TGTGCCAGCAGTGGACCGCTCGGGATGCCCCAGTACTTC.

This chain uses TRBV2 with TRBJ1-2; TRBD1 matches 8 bases. The V and J ends lost 5 bases and 6 bases, in that order; junction bases with no gene match: 11. CDR1 is SNHLY, CDR2 FYNNEI, per germline. The CDR3 totals 15 residues. The CDR3 DNA sequence: TGTGCCAGCAGTATGAGGCAGGGGGCAGGTGATGGCTACACCTTC. Its protein is CASSMRQGAGDGYTF.

The chain recombines TRBV14 with TRBJ1-3; unclear D gene. CDR3 size: 15 residues. Trimming took 8 bases from V and 0 from J, leaving 14 bases between them. Per germline, CDR1 SGHDN and CDR2 FVKESK. Here the CDR3 DNA reads TGTGCCAGCGGATTGGGAGGAAGCTCTGGAAACACCATATATTTT. Its protein is CASGLGGSSGNTIYF.

This clone was observed once. The CDR3 sequence: CASSHLRGEQYF. DNA for the CDR3: TGTGCCAGCAGTCACCTCCGAGGGGAGCAGTACTTC. The chain employs TRBV6-6 and TRBJ2-7; D is perhaps TRBD2 (5 bases). Trimming left V 5 bases short and J 7 bases short, with 12 bases between. The CDR3 is 12 amino acids. The germline CDR1 and CDR2 sequences are MNHNY and SVGAGI (reference sequence).

The chain uses TRBV11-3 and TRBJ1-1; D might be TRBD1 (5 bases). This CDR3 has 13 residues. V lost 1 base, J lost 4 bases, and 7 bases lay in between. Germline V gives CDR1 SGHNT, CDR2 YENEEA. As DNA, the CDR3 is TGTGCCAGCAGCTTAGGAGGGGCCACTGAAGCTTTCTTT. Translated: CASSLGGATEAFF.

The gene calls are TRBV7-9 and TRBJ2-1; no reliable D call. This CDR3 comprises 13 residues. The germline V gene has CDR1 SEHNR and CDR2 FQNEAQ (reference sequence). V was pared by 3 bases and J by 3 bases, with 6 bases between. The CDR3 DNA sequence: TGTGCCAGCAGCTTGTCCAACTACAATGAGCAGTTCTTC. Protein: CASSLSNYNEQFF.

V is TRBV5-1 and J is TRBJ2-1, with 8 bases identical to TRBD2. The V segment lost 8 bases and the J segment 8 bases; nucleotides outside the gene matches: 15. From germline, CDR1 is SGHRS and CDR2 YFSETQ. CDR3 length: 15 residues. In DNA, the CDR3 is TGCGCCAGTAGCGACAGAGCGGGAGCTAGGGATGAGCAGTTCTTC. As protein: CASSDRAGARDEQFF. Drawing the rest from reference TRBV5-1 and TRBJ2-1, the complete variable domain is KAGVTQTPRYLIKTRGQQVTLSCSPISGHRSVSWYQQTPGQGLQFLFEYFSETQRNKGNFPGRFSGRQFSNSRSEMNVSTLELGDSALYLCASSDRAGARDEQFFGPGTRLTVL.

The chain employs TRBV7-6 and TRBJ2-2; 7 bases are shared with TRBD2. The CDR3 runs 13 residues. Germline V gene sequence: CDR1 SGHVS, CDR2 FNYEAQ. The trim removed 3 bases at V and 5 bases at J, leaving 0 bases unmatched. The CDR3 loop is CASSLGGTGELFF. In nucleotides, the CDR3 is TGTGCCAGCAGCTTGGGAGGGACCGGGGAGCTGTTTTTT.

This chain uses TRBV18 with TRBJ2-1; no clear D. V was pared by 2 bases and J by 4 bases, with 6 bases between. Germline CDR1 and CDR2: KGHSH and LQKENI. The CDR3 runs 13 residues. The CDR3, as DNA: TGTGCCAGCTCACCAAACCTATACAATGAGCAGTTCTTC. Amino acid sequence: CASSPNLYNEQFF. Drawing the rest from reference TRBV18 and TRBJ2-1, the complete variable domain is NAGVMQNPRHLVRRRGQEARLRCSPMKGHSHVYWYRQLPEEGLKFMVYLQKENIIDESGMPKERFSAEFPKEGPSILRIQQVVRGDSAAYFCASSPNLYNEQFFGPGTRLTVL.

This clone has only one observation. This chain links TRBV28 with TRBJ2-1; D might be TRBD2 (6 bases). This CDR3 spans 16 amino acids. Deletions cut 4 bases from V and 0 bases from J, with 13 bases between. CDR1 and CDR2 (germline): MDHEN, SYDVKM. CDR3 in DNA: TGTGCCAGCAGTTCCCGGGACTCCAGCTCCTACAATGAGCAGTTCTTC. It encodes CASSSRDSSSYNEQFF.

Here the CDR3 DNA reads TGTGCCAGCTCACTAATCGGGACAGGGGATAGGGCTGGGGCCAACGTCCTGACTTTC. Amino acids: CASSLIGTGDRAGANVLTF. The chain carries TRBV18 and TRBJ2-6, with 10 bases aligning to TRBD1. Germline V gene sequence: CDR1 KGHSH, CDR2 LQKENI. The CDR3 is 19 residues long. V lost 4 bases and J lost 2; bases outside the gene matches: 11.

This chain joins TRBV29-1 and TRBJ2-1; perhaps D is TRBD1 or TRBD2 (6 bases each). Deletions cut 3 bases from V and 3 bases from J, with 24 bases between. Germline V gene lookup returns CDR1 SQVTM and CDR2 ANQGSEA. This CDR3 is built from 18 residues. In DNA, the CDR3 is TGCAGCGTTGACTTGGGCCAAGGGATCAAGGGGGGCTACAATGAGCAGTTCTTC. It is translated as CSVDLGQGIKGGYNEQFF.

This chain's CDR3 is CASSLGIYSNQPQHF. CDR3 DNA sequence: TGTGCCAGCAGCTTGGGAATTTATAGCAATCAGCCCCAGCATTTT. This chain uses TRBV5-5 with TRBJ1-5; D gene uncertain. The CDR3 has 15 amino acids. V was cut by 0 bases and J by 0 bases, with 7 bases left in between. Germline loops: CDR1 SGHKS, CDR2 YYEKEE (reference sequence). The whole variable domain, filled in from reference TRBV5-5 and TRBJ1-5, reads DAGVTQSPTHLIKTRGQQVTLRCSPISGHKSVSWYQQVLGQGPQFIFQYYEKEERGRGNFPDRFSARQFPNYSSELNVNALLLGDSALYLCASSLGIYSNQPQHFGDGTRLSIL.

This clone was observed a handful of times. The chain couples TRBV5-1 to TRBJ1-5; 7 bases line up with TRBD1. CDR3 size: 15 residues. Trimming cost V 4 bases and J 3 bases; bases outside gene matches: 7. Germline V lookup: CDR1 SGHRS, CDR2 YFSETQ. This CDR3 is CASSLTGNNNQPQHF. The DNA of the CDR3 is TGCGCCAGCAGCCTGACAGGGAATAACAATCAGCCCCAGCATTTT.

The chain uses TRBV5-6 and TRBJ1-1; D uncertain. The CDR3 spans 13 residues. V was cut by 2 bases and J by 6 bases, with 11 bases left in between. CDR1 is SGHDT and CDR2 is YYEEEE in the germline V gene. CDR3 region: CASSFRQPPEAFF. CDR3 bases: TGTGCCAGCAGCTTCCGGCAGCCCCCTGAAGCTTTCTTT.

The V call is TRBV4-1, the J call TRBJ1-5, with D tentatively TRBD1 (6 bases). Trimming removed 3 bases from V and 1 base from J, with 7 bases in between. CDR1 is MGHRA, CDR2 YSYEKL, per germline. The CDR3 has 14 residues. CDR3 DNA sequence: TGCGCCAGCAGCCACACAGGGAGCAATCAGCCCCAGCATTTT. Translated, it gives CASSHTGSNQPQHF.

V and J are TRBV3-1 (or the pseudogene TRBV3-2) and TRBJ2-5; D gene uncertain. The V end was cut by 4 bases, the J end by 9 bases, with 12 bases between. This CDR3 has 12 amino acids. CDR1 is LGHDT and CDR2 is YNNKEL in the germline V gene (reference sequence). The CDR3 loop reads CASSRRRGAQYF. CDR3 DNA: TGTGCCAGCAGCCGGAGACGCGGAGCCCAGTACTTC.

This chain's CDR3 is CSVVPRQDTQYF. DNA for the CDR3: TGCAGCGTTGTCCCAAGGCAAGATACGCAGTATTTT. The gene calls are TRBV29-1 and TRBJ2-3; D is uncertain. Germline values: CDR1 SQVTM, CDR2 ANQGSEA. V lost 4 bases and J 5 bases, leaving 10 bases between the germline ends. The CDR3 is 12 amino acids.

The gene calls are TRBV7-9 and TRBJ1-5, with 7 bases lining up with TRBD1. V shed 2 bases, J shed 8 bases, and the junction held 9 bases outside the gene matches. The CDR3 covers 15 residues. Germline V gene data show CDR1 as SEHNR and CDR2 as FQNEAQ (reference sequence). The CDR3 is CASSLSKGAVEPQHF. CDR3 coding DNA: TGTGCCAGCAGCTTAAGTAAGGGGGCTGTGGAGCCCCAGCATTTT. Based on the CDR3 plus reference TRBV7-9 and TRBJ1-5, the full variable domain is DTGVSQNPRHKITKRGQNVTFRCDPISEHNRLYWYRQTLGQGPEFLTYFQNEAQLEKSRLLSDRFSAERPKGSFSTLEIQRTEQGDSAMYLCASSLSKGAVEPQHFGDGTRLSIL.